These 2 T cell receptor beta chains originate from one sample sequenced in a study of blood T cell repertoires in COVID-19. The table came from immunoSEQ multiplex PCR; TCRdb's copy has only in-frame clones and leaves some out. The sample records 54,000 or so clones, approximately 83% being singletons. What was sequenced was peripheral blood. These receptors were obtained from a woman aged 80 or over with acute or convalescent COVID-19.

The chain couples TRBV5-1 to TRBJ1-2; 10 bases agree with TRBD1. CDR3 length: 14 residues. With 3 bases clipped from V and 3 bases from J, the junction kept 2 bases outside the gene matches. Germline V gene lookup returns CDR1 SGHRS and CDR2 YFSETQ. The CDR3 loop is CASSSGTGDYGYTF. For the CDR3, the DNA is TGCGCCAGCAGCTCCGGGACAGGGGACTATGGCTACACCTTC.

This chain links TRBV11-3 with TRBJ2-7; possible D gene TRBD2, 6 bases. The CDR3 length is 14 residues. In germline, CDR1 is SGHNT, CDR2 YENEEA. Trimming removed 5 bases from V and 2 bases from J, with 13 bases in between. In nucleotides, the CDR3 is TGTGCCAGCAGCCCCTCCCGCGGGACCTACGAGCAGTACTTC. Its translation: CASSPSRGTYEQYF.